These T cell receptor beta chains were read from a single sample in a study of T-cell reconstitution after alpha-beta-depleted transplantation in children. In TCRdb, the PCR reads were re-called with MiXCR into one record per CDR3 protein. In the table there are approximately 650,000 distinct CDR3 sequences, under 15% of which are singletons. The material was PBMCs, obtained before TCRalphabeta/CD19-depleted stem cell transplant. These receptors were obtained from a girl aged 2-10 years with congenital amegakaryocytic thrombocytopenia, due to receive a stem cell transplant. Each CDR3 is given with its conserved first and last residue. The D gene is left open where the match is weak. Expanded clones are given a class, and other clones once, few, many or no size at all.

>.|few|TRBJ1-2|TRBV5-1
CASSLRQSYGYTF
TGCGCCAGCAGCTTAAGACAGAGCTATGGCTACACCTTC
>TRBD2|few|TRBJ2-7|TRBV11-2
CASSLVGGRPYEQYF
TGTGCCAGCAGCTTGGTGGGAGGGCGACCCTACGAGCAGTACTTC
>.|.|TRBJ1-2|TRBV20-1
CSASSGAGYGYTF
TGCAGTGCTAGCTCAGGGGCCGGCTATGGCTACACCTTC
>.|.|TRBJ2-3|TRBV28
CASSLEGRSTMDTDTQYF
TGTGCCAGCAGTTTGGAGGGTCGGTCCACCATGGACACAGATACGCAGTATTTT
>.|few|TRBJ1-2|TRBV7-2
CASRRGNDYGYTF
TGTGCCAGCAGAAGGGGAAATGACTATGGCTACACCTTC
>.|.|TRBJ2-2|TRBV5-1
CASSEGLNTGELFF
TGCGCCAGCAGCGAAGGACTCAACACCGGGGAGCTGTTTTTT
>.|.|TRBJ2-1|TRBV5-1
CASSLRGANSYNEQFF
TGCGCCAGCAGCTTGCGTGGAGCGAACTCCTACAATGAGCAGTTCTTC
>.|few|TRBJ2-3|TRBV5-1
CASSSPGAGGTADTQYF
TGCGCCAGCAGCTCCCCAGGAGCTGGGGGGACGGCAGATACGCAGTATTTT
>.|few|TRBJ1-2|TRBV18
CASSPRGGYTF
TGTGCCAGCTCACCAAGGGGAGGCTACACCTTC
>.|many|TRBJ2-3|TRBV29-1
CSVEVLAGTDTQYF
TGCAGCGTTGAGGTCCTAGCAGGGACAGATACGCAGTATTTT
>TRBD2|many|TRBJ2-7|TRBV20-1
CSASNQRESSYEQYF
TGCAGTGCTAGCAACCAGCGGGAGTCCTCCTACGAGCAGTACTTC
>.|many|TRBJ2-4|TRBV20-1
CSATPAIQGPNIQYF
TGCAGTGCTACCCCTGCCATCCAGGGGCCAAACATTCAGTACTTC
>.|few|TRBJ2-3|TRBV27
CASKVLVGAGDTQYF
TGTGCCAGCAAGGTCCTTGTGGGAGCGGGAGATACGCAGTATTTT
>TRBD1|.|TRBJ2-2|TRBV19
CASGSGTGAARNTGELFF
TGTGCCAGTGGCTCGGGGACAGGTGCCGCGCGAAACACCGGGGAGCTGTTTTTT
>.|many|TRBJ2-1|TRBV15
CATKGDRYNEQFF
TGTGCCACCAAGGGAGATCGCTACAATGAGCAGTTCTTC
>TRBD1|few|TRBJ2-5|TRBV12-3/TRBV12-4
CASSLGDRDPETQYF
TGTGCCAGCAGTTTGGGGGACAGGGACCCAGAGACCCAGTACTTC
>.|.|TRBJ2-1|TRBV5-4
CPSSLTDTTPSFEQFF
TGTCCCAGCAGCTTGACGGACACAACCCCCTCCTTTGAGCAGTTCTTC
>.|few|TRBJ2-2|TRBV10-3
CAIRGTVSNTGELFF
TGTGCCATCAGGGGGACGGTTTCGAACACCGGGGAGCTGTTTTTT
>TRBD1|.|TRBJ2-7|TRBV29-1
CSVEGIVGQGPYEQYF
TGCAGCGTTGAAGGGATTGTCGGACAGGGACCCTACGAGCAGTACTTC
>.|many|TRBJ2-7|TRBV20-1
CSAGADYEQYF
TGCAGTGCCGGGGCCGACTACGAGCAGTACTTC
>.|.|TRBJ2-7|TRBV19
CASSTRRTVPYEQYF
TGTGCCAGTAGTACCCGACGGACTGTCCCCTACGAGCAGTACTTC
>.|few|TRBJ2-3|TRBV7-8
CASSSQGFPDTQYF
TGTGCCAGCAGCTCACAGGGCTTCCCAGATACGCAGTATTTT
>TRBD1|many|TRBJ2-7|TRBV5-1
CASSVDREVSHEQYF
TGCGCCAGCAGCGTGGACAGGGAAGTCTCCCACGAGCAGTACTTC
>.|many|TRBJ1-5|TRBV20-1
CSARPGGLNQPQHF
TGCAGTGCTAGGCCCGGGGGCCTCAATCAGCCCCAGCATTTT
>.|many|TRBJ2-1|TRBV27
CASSFGQGIDNEQFF
TGTGCCAGCAGTTTTGGGCAGGGAATCGACAATGAGCAGTTCTTC
>.|few|TRBJ1-2|TRBV2
CASIGVGNYGYTF
TGTGCCAGCATAGGGGTGGGTAACTATGGCTACACCTTC
>TRBD2|many|TRBJ2-7|TRBV7-9
CASSLAGRAYEQYF
TGTGCCAGCAGCTTAGCGGGGAGGGCCTACGAGCAGTACTTC
>.|many|TRBJ1-5|TRBV9
CASSGGGRNQPQHF
TGTGCCAGCAGCGGGGGGGGCCGGAATCAGCCCCAGCATTTT
>.|few|TRBJ1-1|TRBV5-5
CASSLGRTGSNTEAFF
TGTGCCAGCAGCTTGGGTAGAACAGGGTCGAACACTGAAGCTTTCTTT
>TRBD2|.|TRBJ2-1|TRBV10-3
CAIMTSSYNEQFF
TGTGCCATCATGACTAGCAGTTACAATGAGCAGTTCTTC
>TRBD1|many|TRBJ2-3|TRBV6-6
CASRDRGSTDTQYF
TGTGCCAGCAGAGACAGGGGAAGTACAGATACGCAGTATTTT
>.|many|TRBJ1-5|TRBV4-1
CASSQDVIDPGVQPQHF
TGCGCCAGCAGCCAAGATGTGATCGACCCAGGGGTTCAGCCCCAGCATTTT
>TRBD2|.|TRBJ2-7|TRBV20-1
CSASSTSGLYEQYF
TGCAGTGCTAGCTCGACTAGCGGGTTGTACGAGCAGTACTTC
>TRBD2|many|TRBJ2-3|TRBV20-1
CSAVAGSDTQYF
TGCAGTGCGGTAGCGGGCTCAGATACGCAGTATTTT
>.|few|TRBJ2-5|TRBV27
CASGQIHGGPETQYF
TGTGCCAGCGGACAAATACACGGGGGGCCAGAGACCCAGTACTTC
>TRBD1|.|TRBJ2-7|TRBV9
CASSPGDRGIHEQYF
TGTGCCAGCAGCCCGGGGGACAGGGGAATCCACGAGCAGTACTTC
>.|many|TRBJ2-4|TRBV12-3/TRBV12-4
CASSLGGGRFAKNIQYF
TGTGCCAGCAGTTTAGGCGGTGGGCGCTTCGCCAAAAACATTCAGTACTTC
>TRBD2|many|TRBJ2-1|TRBV5-5
CASSLVGTRLHNEQFF
TGTGCCAGCAGCTTGGTTGGGACTAGACTCCACAATGAGCAGTTCTTC
>.|few|TRBJ2-2|TRBV19
CASSMPGELFF
TGTGCCAGTAGCATGCCCGGGGAGCTGTTTTTT
>TRBD1|many|TRBJ1-1|TRBV12-3/TRBV12-4
CASSLGQGAVTEAFF
TGTGCCAGCAGTTTAGGGCAGGGGGCGGTCACTGAAGCTTTCTTT
>.|many|TRBJ2-7|TRBV10-3
CAISDFLQERSYEQYF
TGTGCCATCAGTGATTTCTTACAGGAAAGGTCCTACGAGCAGTACTTC
>.|few|TRBJ1-2|TRBV5-1
CATVSGYTF
TGCGCCACCGTGAGTGGCTACACCTTC
>.|many|TRBJ1-5|TRBV20-1
CSARGGGNQPQHF
TGCAGTGCTAGAGGGGGGGGCAATCAGCCCCAGCATTTT
>.|few|TRBJ2-1|TRBV5-1
CASSATPGDYEQFF
TGCGCCAGCAGCGCAACCCCAGGGGATTATGAGCAGTTCTTC
>TRBD2|.|TRBJ2-1|TRBV18
CASRTSGSDNEQFF
TGTGCCAGCCGGACTAGCGGGAGTGACAATGAGCAGTTCTTC
>.|few|TRBJ2-1|TRBV5-1
CASSQFEVGEQFF
TGCGCCAGCAGCCAATTCGAGGTCGGGGAGCAGTTCTTC
>TRBD2|many|TRBJ2-1|TRBV20-1
CSARDLLAGGLNEQFF
TGCAGTGCTAGAGACCTACTAGCGGGAGGACTCAATGAGCAGTTCTTC
>.|.|TRBJ2-1|TRBV7-3
CASSPLGGGQFF
TGTGCCAGCAGCCCCCTCGGCGGCGGGCAGTTCTTC
>.|many|TRBJ1-5|TRBV20-1
CSARRKGSNQPQHF
TGCAGTGCTAGGAGGAAGGGGAGCAATCAGCCCCAGCATTTT
>TRBD2|many|TRBJ2-7|TRBV12-3/TRBV12-4
CASSSYSGTNNYEQYF
TGTGCCAGCAGTTCGTATAGCGGGACAAACAACTACGAGCAGTACTTC
>.|few|TRBJ2-5|TRBV4-1
CASRAPEEVTETQYF
TGCGCCAGCAGAGCTCCGGAGGAGGTGACGGAGACCCAGTACTTC
>.|many|TRBJ2-7|TRBV4-2
CASSQEWIYEQYF
TGTGCCAGCAGCCAAGAATGGATCTACGAGCAGTACTTC
>.|many|TRBJ1-2|TRBV20-1
CSASVPGYGYTF
TGCAGTGCTAGTGTCCCAGGGTACGGCTACACCTTC